The source of this T cell receptor (beta chain) is a study of cytomegalovirus exposure and HLA in healthy donors. Study-level points and caveats: Despite most TCR sequences being rare, some public TCRs occurred in many donors. Upon later analysis, HLA-associated TCR beta chains proved more clonally expanded than other, equally common chains.

Germline assignment: CDR1 SGHVS and CDR2 FQNEAQ. The ends were cut back, 4 bases at V and 5 bases at J, with 17 bases in the middle. There are 16 residues in the CDR3. The PCR ran on 60 Vbeta and 13 Jbeta primers. Only in-frame clones appear in the TCRdb table, and some are missing; sequencing was by immunoSEQ multiplex PCR. The sample records 270,000 or so clones, 86% being singletons. The table lists this clone with a count of one. The antigen is undetermined. What was sequenced was PBMCs. The gene calls are TRBV7-8 and TRBJ1-4, with D uncertain. The receptor comes from a man aged 35-49 years in good health and CMV-seropositive. The CDR3 loop reads CASSSPIPQQNEKLFF. CDR3 nucleotides: TGTGCCAGCAGCTCCCCCATCCCACAGCAAAATGAAAAACTGTTTTTT.